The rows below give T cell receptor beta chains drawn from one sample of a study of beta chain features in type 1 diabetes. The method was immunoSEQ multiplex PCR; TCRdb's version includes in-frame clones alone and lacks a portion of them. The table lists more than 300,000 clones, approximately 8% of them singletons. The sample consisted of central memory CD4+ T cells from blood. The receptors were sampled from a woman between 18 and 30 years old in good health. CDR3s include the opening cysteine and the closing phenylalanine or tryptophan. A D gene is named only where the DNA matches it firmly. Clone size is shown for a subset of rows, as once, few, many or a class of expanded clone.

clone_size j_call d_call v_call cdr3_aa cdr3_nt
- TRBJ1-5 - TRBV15 CATSHFSNQPQHF TGTGCCACCAGCCACTTTAGCAATCAGCCCCAGCATTTT
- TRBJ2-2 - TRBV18 CASHPRAGPNTGELFF TGTGCCAGCCACCCCAGGGCGGGCCCGAACACCGGGGAGCTGTTTTTT
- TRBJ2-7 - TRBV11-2 CASSFSVEGEQYF TGTGCCAGCAGCTTCTCGGTTGAAGGCGAGCAGTACTTC
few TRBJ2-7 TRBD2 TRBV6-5 CASSRTSTSYEQYF TGTGCCAGCAGTCGGACTAGTACCTCCTACGAGCAGTACTTC
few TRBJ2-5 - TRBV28 CASSGQGLGGETQYF TGTGCCAGCAGTGGACAGGGACTAGGAGGGGAGACCCAGTACTTC
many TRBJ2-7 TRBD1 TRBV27 CASSRTGGYSYEQYF TGTGCCAGCAGTCGCACAGGGGGTTACTCCTACGAGCAGTACTTC
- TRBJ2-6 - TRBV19 CASWGGSSGANVLTF TGTGCCAGTTGGGGCGGTAGCTCTGGGGCCAACGTCCTGACTTTC
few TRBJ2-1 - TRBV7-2 CASSLVSGSSYNEQFF TGTGCCAGCAGCTTAGTGTCCGGGTCCTCCTACAATGAGCAGTTCTTC
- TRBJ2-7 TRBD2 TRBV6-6 CASSYPGLVYEQYF TGTGCCAGCAGTTACCCGGGACTAGTGTACGAGCAGTACTTC
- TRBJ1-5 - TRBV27 CASSLSSLDQPQHF TGTGCCAGCAGTTTATCGAGTCTGGATCAGCCCCAGCATTTT
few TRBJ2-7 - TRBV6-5 CASSYSTVYAYEQYF TGTGCCAGCAGTTACTCGACTGTATACGCCTACGAGCAGTACTTC
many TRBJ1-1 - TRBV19 CASSGDGTEAFF TGTGCCAGTAGTGGAGATGGGACTGAAGCTTTCTTT
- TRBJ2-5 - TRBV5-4 CASSMPSAKWGETQYF TGTGCCAGCAGCATGCCTAGCGCAAAGTGGGGGGAGACCCAGTACTTC
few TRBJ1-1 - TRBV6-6 CASSYRSPVLNTEAFF TGTGCCAGCAGTTACAGGAGCCCCGTTCTAAACACTGAAGCTTTCTTT
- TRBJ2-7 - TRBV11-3 CASSLDTLGSISYEQYF TGTGCCAGCAGCTTAGATACGCTGGGTTCTATTTCCTACGAGCAGTACTTC
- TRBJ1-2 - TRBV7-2 CASSLLGNYGYTF TGTGCCAGCAGCCTACTAGGGAACTATGGCTACACCTTC